This T cell receptor beta chain derives from a study of cytomegalovirus exposure and HLA in healthy donors. Overall study findings and caveats: Some V segments (TRBV6-2 and TRBV6-3 among them) were excluded as indistinguishable. Later analysis associated a missense DCLRE1C variant with TCR beta V- and J-gene trimming.

PCR primers comprised 60 Vbeta and 13 Jbeta primers. The repertoire was sequenced with immunoSEQ multiplex PCR; TCRdb's copy has only in-frame clones and lacks some. The sample has about 32,000 clones; about 79% are singletons. Healthy bone marrow donors made up the donors. The CDR3 is 15 amino acids. Germline V gives CDR1 LGHNA, CDR2 YSLEER. V was clipped by 2 bases and J by 2 bases, with 13 bases between them. Note on this clone: The antigen is unknown.

V usage is TRBV4-3 and J usage is TRBJ2-7; the D is unclear. This clonotype was obtained from a woman aged 18-29 years in good health and CMV-seronegative. Sequenced sample: PBMCs. This CDR3 is CASSQTVPGTYEQYF. Written as DNA, the CDR3 is TGCGCCAGCAGCCAAACTGTCCCAGGAACCTACGAGCAGTACTTC.